These T cell receptor beta chains were read from a single sample in a study of T cell responses to AZD1222 COVID-19 vaccine. Produced via immunoSEQ multiplex PCR; TCRdb's table is partial and in-frame only. Found here are 100,000 to 150,000 clones, about 90% of them singletons; the top ten hold about 4.2%. Sequences were derived from peripheral blood, sampled on day 0 of MenACWY control vaccination. All receptors derive from an adult in good health. Both conserved end residues are part of each CDR3. D genes are given only for firm matches. Clone size, where shown, is once, few, many, or a class for clones that have expanded.

TGCGCCAGCAGCTTGGAACTGAAGGGGACCTACGAGCAGTACTTC,CASSLELKGTYEQYF,TRBJ2-7,TRBV5-1,-,-
TGCAGTGCTAGTCACAGTTACTCTGGAAACACCATATATTTT,CSASHSYSGNTIYF,TRBJ1-3,TRBV20-1,-,-
TGTGCCAGCTCACCACCGGGACTTTACTACGAGCAGTACTTC,CASSPPGLYYEQYF,TRBJ2-7,TRBV18,-,-
TGTGCCAGCAGCCCGACAGGTTTTGGTTCACCCCTCCACTTT,CASSPTGFGSPLHF,TRBJ1-6,TRBV7-2,-,-
TGTGCCAGTAGTATTGACGGACAGGCTCGGGTCTTTGGAAAACTGTTTTTT,CASSIDGQARVFGKLFF,TRBJ1-4,TRBV19,-,TRBD1
TGTGCCAGCAGTTATAGGACTAGCGGGGTTTATCCCTACAATGAGCAGTTCTTC,CASSYRTSGVYPYNEQFF,TRBJ2-1,TRBV27,-,TRBD2
TGTGCCAGCTCACCGGCTCAGGGTAGCAATCAGCCCCAGCATTTT,CASSPAQGSNQPQHF,TRBJ1-5,TRBV18,-,-
TGTGCCAGCAGAGAACAGGGCGTCTACAATGAGCAGTTCTTC,CASREQGVYNEQFF,TRBJ2-1,TRBV28,-,-
TGTGCCAGCAGTTATCGACAGGGCCAAGAGACCCAGTACTTC,CASSYRQGQETQYF,TRBJ2-5,TRBV5-5,-,TRBD1
TGTGCCAGCAGCCGGGAACCGGGGGCAACCGGGGAGCTGTTTTTT,CASSREPGATGELFF,TRBJ2-2,TRBV13,-,-
TGTGCCAGCAGCTTTGGACTAGCGGGACCCTACAATGAGCAGTTCTTC,CASSFGLAGPYNEQFF,TRBJ2-1,TRBV7-7,-,TRBD2
TGCGCCAGCAGCCAAGATCTTAGCGCCGGAGGGGGGGAGACCCAGTACTTC,CASSQDLSAGGGETQYF,TRBJ2-5,TRBV4-3,-,-
TGTGCCAGCAGTGTTGGGCAAGGGAGCTCCTACAATGAGCAGTTCTTC,CASSVGQGSSYNEQFF,TRBJ2-1,TRBV2,-,-
TGCGCCAGCAAGGATCGAGCAGGGGAGTCCTACAATGAGCAGTTCTTC,CASKDRAGESYNEQFF,TRBJ2-1,TRBV5-1,-,-
TGTGCCAGCAGGGGTTCTCGGGAGACCCAGTACTTC,CASRGSRETQYF,TRBJ2-5,TRBV6-5,-,-
TGCAGTGCTCTTCTACAGAATGAGCAGTTCTTC,CSALLQNEQFF,TRBJ2-1,TRBV20-1,-,-
TGTGCCAGCAGCCAAGATGAGGGGCACGGGGAGCTGTTTTTT,CASSQDEGHGELFF,TRBJ2-2,TRBV4-2,-,-
TGTGCCAGCACCTTTTCCGCGGGAGTCTCCTACAATGAGCAGTTCTTC,CASTFSAGVSYNEQFF,TRBJ2-1,TRBV7-9,-,TRBD2
TGTGCCAGCAGTAGGGCAGGGAGAACCTACAATGAGCAGTTCTTC,CASSRAGRTYNEQFF,TRBJ2-1,TRBV7-6,-,-
TGTGCCAGCTCACCACCCCAATCTGAAAAACTGTTTTTT,CASSPPQSEKLFF,TRBJ1-4,TRBV18,once,-
TGTGCCAGCAGTTACTCGCGAGGGTTCAGTTACGAGCAGTACTTC,CASSYSRGFSYEQYF,TRBJ2-7,TRBV6-5,-,-
TGTGCCACCAGTGATTTGGATCGCAACTATGGCTACACCTTC,CATSDLDRNYGYTF,TRBJ1-2,TRBV24-1,-,-
TGTGCCAGCAGCCAAGAGGACTGGACCGCCGAAAGAGCTTCTCCAACTAATGAAAAACTGTTTTTT,CASSQEDWTAERASPTNEKLFF,TRBJ1-4,TRBV3-1/TRBV3-2,-,-
TGTGCCATCAGTGAGGTCGGCCAGGGGGCGGAAAAACTGTTTTTT,CAISEVGQGAEKLFF,TRBJ1-4,TRBV10-3,-,TRBD1
TGTGCCAGCAGCGACCTGCGTTCAGATACGCAGTATTTT,CASSDLRSDTQYF,TRBJ2-3,TRBV11-2,-,-
TGTGCCATCAGTGAGTCGCAGGCCAGCACAGATACGCAGTATTTT,CAISESQASTDTQYF,TRBJ2-3,TRBV10-3,-,-
TGTGCCACCAGTGATTTGTCTTTCGACGCAACTAGCGGGAACACCGGGGAGCTGTTTTTT,CATSDLSFDATSGNTGELFF,TRBJ2-2,TRBV24-1,-,TRBD2
TGTGCCAGCAGTGTAACAGGGTTTAACAATCAGCCCCAGCATTTT,CASSVTGFNNQPQHF,TRBJ1-5,TRBV2,once,-
TGTGCCAGCTCTCAACCTAGCGGGAGTTACGAGCAGTACTTC,CASSQPSGSYEQYF,TRBJ2-7,TRBV18,-,TRBD2
TGTGCCAGCAGTTCGTTACAGGGCTCTGGTCAGCCCCAGCATTTT,CASSSLQGSGQPQHF,TRBJ1-5,TRBV28,-,-
TGTGCCAGCAGCTCCCCCGTTACAGGCAATTCCCTGTTTTTT,CASSSPVTGNSLFF,TRBJ1-4,TRBV28,-,-
TGTGCCAGCAGTGAAGGTATAGGACTAGGGACCCAGGACATTCAGTACTTC,CASSEGIGLGTQDIQYF,TRBJ2-4,TRBV2,-,TRBD2
TGTGCCAGCAGCTGGGTCTGGCCAGCCAGACAAGAGACCCAGTACTTC,CASSWVWPARQETQYF,TRBJ2-5,TRBV13,-,-
TGCGCCAGCAGCCAAGACCCGGGACGCACTGAAGCTTTCTTT,CASSQDPGRTEAFF,TRBJ1-1,TRBV4-1,-,-
TGTGCCACCAGTGATTCTCGGCGGAATGAAAAACTGTTTTTT,CATSDSRRNEKLFF,TRBJ1-4,TRBV24-1,-,-
TGCGCCAGCAGCCAAGGACTAGCGGGGGGTCAGGCGAGGGAGCTGTTTTTT,CASSQGLAGGQARELFF,TRBJ2-2,TRBV4-3,once,TRBD2
TGTGCCAGCAGCTTGGTTGGTTCGCGTACGCAGTATTTT,CASSLVGSRTQYF,TRBJ2-3,TRBV5-5,-,-
TGTGCCAGCAGCTTGGTGGGGGGTTCCTATGGCTACACCTTC,CASSLVGGSYGYTF,TRBJ1-2,TRBV5-4,-,-
TGTGCCACCAGTGATTTAGGGCTCCGGGGCAATGAGCAGTTCTTC,CATSDLGLRGNEQFF,TRBJ2-1,TRBV24-1,once,-
TGCGCCAGCAGCCAAGAGAGTACCCTAAACGGTCAGCCCCAGCATTTT,CASSQESTLNGQPQHF,TRBJ1-5,TRBV4-1,once,-
TGCGCCAGCAGCCAAGAGGGGGCTAGCGCCTACAATGAGCAGTTCTTC,CASSQEGASAYNEQFF,TRBJ2-1,TRBV4-1,-,-
TGTGCCAGCAGTCCGGTTCGAACTGAAGCTTTCTTT,CASSPVRTEAFF,TRBJ1-1,TRBV2,-,-
TGTGCCAGCAGTTCCCTAGCGGGAGGATTGGTTGAGCAGTTCTTC,CASSSLAGGLVEQFF,TRBJ2-1,TRBV28,few,TRBD2
TGTGCCAGCAGCGTAGGTAGCGGGAGCACAGATACGCAGTATTTT,CASSVGSGSTDTQYF,TRBJ2-3,TRBV9,-,TRBD2
TGTGCCAGCAGCTACCGGACAGGGGGGTTCTACGAGCAGTACTTC,CASSYRTGGFYEQYF,TRBJ2-7,TRBV7-9,-,TRBD1
TGTGCCAGCAGCCAGGACAGGGCGGGGGCCAACGTCCTGACTTTC,CASSQDRAGANVLTF,TRBJ2-6,TRBV11-2,-,TRBD1
TGTGCCAGCAGCTCCGGGACAGGGCTTGGGGCCAACGTCCTGACTTTC,CASSSGTGLGANVLTF,TRBJ2-6,TRBV28,-,TRBD1
TGTGCCAGTACTCGCGTCCTTCGGACTTACAATGAGCAGTTCTTC,CASTRVLRTYNEQFF,TRBJ2-1,TRBV28,-,-
TGTGCCAGCAGTGAAGCGCTTTCGGGCTGGACAGATACGCAGTATTTT,CASSEALSGWTDTQYF,TRBJ2-3,TRBV2,-,-
TGTGCCAGCAGCCCAAGGTTAGGGTTCCAAGAGACCCAGTACTTC,CASSPRLGFQETQYF,TRBJ2-5,TRBV3-1/TRBV3-2,-,-
TGTGCCAGCAGCCCAAGCGGGAGGGACACCGGGGAGCTGTTTTTT,CASSPSGRDTGELFF,TRBJ2-2,TRBV3-1/TRBV3-2,many,TRBD2
TGTGCCAGCAGCCAAAAAACAGCAGGGCGAGCTTTCTTT,CASSQKTAGRAFF,TRBJ1-1,TRBV4-2,-,-
TGCGCCAGCAGCCAAAGGGTACAGGGGAACTATGGCTACACCTTC,CASSQRVQGNYGYTF,TRBJ1-2,TRBV4-3,-,TRBD1
TGTGCCAGCAAATCAGGGGGCTTATACAATGAGCAGTTCTTC,CASKSGGLYNEQFF,TRBJ2-1,TRBV28,-,TRBD1
TGCGCCAGCAGCTTAGCAGCCAACTATGGCTACACCTTC,CASSLAANYGYTF,TRBJ1-2,TRBV5-1,once,-